This T cell receptor (beta chain) emerged from a study of human T cells and chemical hapten exposure. Study at large: How much TCR each sample yielded varied, mostly because pooled library volumes differed slightly.

TCRdb reanalysed the RACE reads using MiXCR and keeps one entry per CDR3 protein. This table holds some 78,000 distinct CDR3 sequences, 8.6% found once. Germline V gene lookup returns CDR1 SGHTA and CDR2 FQGNSA. The CDR3 sequence is 16 residues long. Trimming removed 1 base at V and 1 base at J, with 8 bases between. The time point denotes: healthy volunteer bleed at 6 weeks. It was from unfractionated whole blood that total RNA was extracted. In this sample, this clonotype turned up a few times. Its antigen is currently unknown. Study observations and caveats: The number of TCRs above 1 in 1000 frequency did not change after DPC sensitization.

The clonotype originates from a male donor in good health. Some clones in this sample may be carry-over from other donors' samples. J is TRBJ1-6 and V is TRBV7-2; D remains unclear. The sample was whole blood. For the CDR3, the DNA is TGTGCCAGCAGCTTAGAGTGGGGATCCTATAATTCACCCCTCCACTTT. It codes for CASSLEWGSYNSPLHF.